The 5 T cell receptor beta chains reported below all come from one sample, sequenced in a study of sequential checkpoint blockade in melanoma. Treatment of the sample: randomized to nivolumab then ipilimumab (arm A) or the reverse (arm B). The table came from immunoSEQ multiplex PCR; TCRdb's copy has only in-frame clones and leaves some out. The sample yields roughly 30,000 clones, roughly 84% seen once. The material sequenced was CD8+ T cells sorted from blood (inferred from file names), taken from a patient given nivolumab and ipilimumab in sequence. Source of these receptors: a human donor with melanoma.

V is TRBV28 and J is TRBJ1-1, with a tentative D call TRBD1 (5 bases). V was cut by 3 bases and J by 1 base, with 15 bases left in between. This CDR3 comprises 16 residues. CDR1 is MDHEN and CDR2 is SYDVKM in the germline V gene. CDR3 amino acids: CASSFSRGEENTEAFF. CDR3 bases: TGTGCCAGCAGTTTCTCGCGGGGGGAAGAGAACACTGAAGCTTTCTTT.

V and J are TRBV4-3 and TRBJ2-1; TRBD2 aligns across 10 bases. The CDR3 runs 18 residues. In germline, CDR1 is LGHNA, CDR2 YSLEER. V was pared by 0 bases and J by 3 bases, with 8 bases of the junction left unmatched. In nucleotides, the CDR3 is TGCGCCAGCAGCCAAGATTCATTACTAGCGGGGTTCTACAATGAGCAGTTCTTC. Translating it yields CASSQDSLLAGFYNEQFF.

The gene calls are TRBV28 and TRBJ1-1; D possibly corresponds to TRBD1 (5 bases). Germline-derived CDR1 and CDR2 are MDHEN and SYDVKM. There are 13 residues in the CDR3. V was clipped by 2 bases and J by 1 base, with 5 bases between them. The CDR3 DNA reads as TGTGCCAGCAGTTTACAGGGGAACACTGAAGCTTTCTTT. Residues: CASSLQGNTEAFF.

This clone was found a few times. The chain links TRBV13 to TRBJ2-7; D may be TRBD1 (5 bases). The CDR3 is 15 residues long. Germline V gene data show CDR1 as PRHDT and CDR2 as FYEKMQ (reference sequence). Trimming shortened V by 0 bases and J by 5 bases, and 14 bases separated the two germline ends. The CDR3 DNA reads TGTGCCAGCAGCTTAGGGGGGCAGGGTGGCCACGAGCAGTACTTC. It encodes CASSLGGQGGHEQYF.

The chain couples TRBV27 to TRBJ1-5, with 11 bases identical to TRBD1. CDR1 and CDR2 from the germline V gene are MNHEY and SMNVEV (reference sequence). This CDR3 contains 15 residues. J lost 6 bases, V lost 6 bases, and 7 bases had no gene match. The CDR3, as DNA: TGTGCCAGCAGCTCGCGGACAGGGGGCTCTCAGCCCCAGCATTTT. It encodes CASSSRTGGSQPQHF.